This T cell receptor beta chain appears in the sequencing data of a study of CD4 and CD8 cells across lung adenocarcinoma regions. V lost 5 bases and J lost 2, with 13 bases in between. The CDR3 loop spans 15 amino acids. Germline V CDR1 and CDR2: MNHNS, SASEGT. Localized lung adenocarcinoma, a non-small cell lung cancer, affected the donors. Sample share makes this clonotype medium-sized (0.01 to 0.1%). TCRdb recomputed calls from the PCR reads with MiXCR, one row per CDR3 protein. The profile shows more than 7,500 distinct CDR3 sequences, 50% of them singletons. Sequencing input: CD8+ T cells from the margin of a lung tumor. This receptor was taken from a female donor with lung adenocarcinoma. The CD4 and CD8 labels of this study may be unreliable. The chain links TRBV6-1 to TRBJ2-1, with a weak D call TRBD1 (6 bases). The CDR3: CASSPNRVAYNEQFF. The CDR3 DNA reads TGTGCCAGCAGTCCCAACAGGGTGGCCTACAATGAGCAGTTCTTC.